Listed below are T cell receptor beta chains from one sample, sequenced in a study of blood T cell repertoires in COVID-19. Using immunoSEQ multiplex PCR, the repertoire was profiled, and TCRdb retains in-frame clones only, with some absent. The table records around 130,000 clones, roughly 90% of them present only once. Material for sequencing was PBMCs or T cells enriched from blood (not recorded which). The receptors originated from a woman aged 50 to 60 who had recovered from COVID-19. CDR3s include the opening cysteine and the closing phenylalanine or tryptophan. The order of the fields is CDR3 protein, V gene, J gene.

cdr3_aa: CASSPTGGRSYEQYF; v_call: TRBV11-2; j_call: TRBJ2-7
cdr3_aa: CASSLAGGASYGYTF; v_call: TRBV7-9; j_call: TRBJ1-2
cdr3_aa: CASSFGQGDGYTF; v_call: TRBV19; j_call: TRBJ1-2
cdr3_aa: CASSQDSQINSGNTIYF; v_call: TRBV4-1; j_call: TRBJ1-3
cdr3_aa: CASSFRDRVDTEAFF; v_call: TRBV18; j_call: TRBJ1-1
cdr3_aa: CASSFVVSGANVLTF; v_call: TRBV5-1; j_call: TRBJ2-6
cdr3_aa: CASSYPPGQGADTQYF; v_call: TRBV6-2/TRBV6-3; j_call: TRBJ2-3
cdr3_aa: CASSQERWQGPSDEQFF; v_call: TRBV4-3; j_call: TRBJ2-1
cdr3_aa: CASSMRGSGNTIYF; v_call: TRBV19; j_call: TRBJ1-3
cdr3_aa: CASSTSGTGLYEQYF; v_call: TRBV18; j_call: TRBJ2-7
cdr3_aa: CAWSGWSGGGSPLHF; v_call: TRBV30; j_call: TRBJ1-6
cdr3_aa: CASSPDPRGRPNQPQHF; v_call: TRBV5-5; j_call: TRBJ1-5
cdr3_aa: CSVGGVSGNTIYF; v_call: TRBV29-1; j_call: TRBJ1-3
cdr3_aa: CASESQGTGRMEAFF; v_call: TRBV6-5; j_call: TRBJ1-1
cdr3_aa: CASSEQAYTEAFF; v_call: TRBV10-2; j_call: TRBJ1-1
cdr3_aa: CASSVGIAGNTIYF; v_call: TRBV9; j_call: TRBJ1-3
cdr3_aa: CASSLALGSGNTIYF; v_call: TRBV7-2; j_call: TRBJ1-3
cdr3_aa: CASVDGSAREETQYF; v_call: TRBV19; j_call: TRBJ2-5
cdr3_aa: CASSPPATGNTEAFF; v_call: TRBV13; j_call: TRBJ1-1
cdr3_aa: CASSNRLNTEAFF; v_call: TRBV7-8; j_call: TRBJ1-1
cdr3_aa: CASSKTRTGSSYEQYF; v_call: TRBV5-1; j_call: TRBJ2-7
cdr3_aa: CASSLDPGPGAYEQYF; v_call: TRBV11-2; j_call: TRBJ2-7
cdr3_aa: CASSHEDRVDGYTF; v_call: TRBV4-1; j_call: TRBJ1-2
cdr3_aa: CASRRDGGEQFF; v_call: TRBV27; j_call: TRBJ2-1